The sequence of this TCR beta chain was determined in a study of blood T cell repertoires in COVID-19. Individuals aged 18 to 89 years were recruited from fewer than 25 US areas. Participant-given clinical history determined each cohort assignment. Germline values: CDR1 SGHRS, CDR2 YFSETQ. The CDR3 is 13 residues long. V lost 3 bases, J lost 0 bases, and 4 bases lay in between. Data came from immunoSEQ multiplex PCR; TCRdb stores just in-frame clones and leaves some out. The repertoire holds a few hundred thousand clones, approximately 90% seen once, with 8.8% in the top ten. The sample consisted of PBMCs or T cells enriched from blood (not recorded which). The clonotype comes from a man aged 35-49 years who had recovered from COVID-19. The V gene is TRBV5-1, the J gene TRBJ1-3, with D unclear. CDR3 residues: CASSWSSGNTIYF. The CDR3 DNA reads TGCGCCAGCAGCTGGAGCTCTGGAAACACCATATATTTT.